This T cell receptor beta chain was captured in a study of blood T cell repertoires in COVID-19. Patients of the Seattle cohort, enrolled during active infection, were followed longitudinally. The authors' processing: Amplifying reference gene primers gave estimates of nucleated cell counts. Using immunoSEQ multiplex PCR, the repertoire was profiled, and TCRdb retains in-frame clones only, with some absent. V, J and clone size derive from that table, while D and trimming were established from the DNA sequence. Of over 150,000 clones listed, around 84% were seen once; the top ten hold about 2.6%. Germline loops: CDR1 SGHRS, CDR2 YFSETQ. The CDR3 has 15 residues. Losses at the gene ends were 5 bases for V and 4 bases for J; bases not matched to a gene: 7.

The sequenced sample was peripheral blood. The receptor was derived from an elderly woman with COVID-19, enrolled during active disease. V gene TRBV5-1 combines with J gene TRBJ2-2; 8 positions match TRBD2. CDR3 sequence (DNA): TGCGCCAGCAGAAACCCCGGGAGGGTCACCGGGGAGCTGTTTTTT. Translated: CASRNPGRVTGELFF.